These 17 T cell receptor beta chains originate from one sample sequenced in a study of early T cells in non-severe SARS-CoV-2 infection. TCRdb recomputed calls from the 5' RACE reads with MiXCR, one row per CDR3 protein. This table holds about 25,000 distinct CDR3 sequences, roughly 4% found once. The sequencing sample was made of whole blood. The origin of the receptors is an adult who was a healthcare worker with PCR-confirmed SARS-CoV-2 infection or an uninfected control (not recorded which).

This clonotype has just a few counts. This chain joins TRBV12-3 or TRBV12-4 and TRBJ1-2; TRBD1 agrees at 10 bases. This CDR3 has 13 residues. Losses at the gene ends were 5 bases for V and 8 bases for J; bases not matched to a gene: 5. CDR3 sequence: CASSLGTGAGYTF. The CDR3 nucleotides read TGTGCCAGCAGTCTCGGGACAGGGGCGGGCTACACCTTC.

This clonotype has a handful of counts. Here the CDR3 reads CAIQGGTGGSPEAFF. The CDR3, as DNA: TGTGCCATCCAGGGCGGGACAGGGGGGAGCCCTGAAGCTTTCTTT. This chain links TRBV10-3 with TRBJ1-1; TRBD1 agrees at 11 bases. The CDR3 totals 15 residues. Per the germline V gene, CDR1 is ENHRY and CDR2 is SYGVKD. The J segment lost 6 bases and the V segment lost 8 bases, leaving 11 bases of the junction unmatched.

This clonotype was recorded many times. This chain links TRBV7-2 with TRBJ1-6; TRBD1 matches 9 bases. V dropped 4 bases and J dropped 10; count of bases not matched to a gene: 8. Germline V gene data show CDR1 as SGHTA and CDR2 as FQGNSA. The CDR3 consists of 15 residues. CDR3 sequence: CASSSGQGLSSPLHF. The DNA of the CDR3 is TGTGCCAGCAGCTCCGGACAGGGGCTAAGCTCACCCCTCCACTTT. The full variable domain, rest sourced from reference TRBV7-2 and TRBJ1-6, is GAGVSQSPSNKVTEKGKDVELRCDPISGHTALYWYRQSLGQGLEFLIYFQGNSAPDKSGLPSDRFSAERTGGSVSTLTIQRTQQEDSAVYLCASSSGQGLSSPLHFGNGTRLTVT.

This clonotype was seen a handful of times. This rearrangement joins TRBV6-1 to TRBJ2-4; TRBD1 is a possible D gene (5 bases). Trimming shortened V by 8 bases and J by 1 base, and 18 bases separated the two germline ends. The CDR3 extends over 16 amino acids. Germline V gene data show CDR1 as MNHNS and CDR2 as SASEGT. The CDR3 DNA reads TGTGCCAGCCGCCGAGACCCGGCAGGGGCCAAAAACATTCAGTACTTC. This gives the protein CASRRDPAGAKNIQYF.

This clonotype was counted many times. The rearrangement links TRBV9 to TRBJ2-1; 11 positions agree with TRBD2. Trimming cost V 0 bases and J 7 bases; bases outside gene matches: 6. The CDR3 covers 16 residues. Germline CDR1 reads SGDLS; CDR2 reads YYNGEE. The CDR3: CASSVGVAGGGNEQFF. CDR3 DNA sequence: TGTGCCAGCAGCGTAGGGGTAGCGGGAGGGGGAAATGAGCAGTTCTTC.

This clonotype was seen ten or more times. The J gene is TRBJ2-2, the V gene TRBV6-2 or TRBV6-3; TRBD2 might be the D (7 bases). CDR3 length equals 16 residues. CDR1 and CDR2 from the germline V gene are MNHEY and SVGEGT. Trimming stripped 8 bases from V and 1 base from J, with 17 bases between. The CDR3: CASLNRGGLNTGELFF. In DNA form, the CDR3 reads TGTGCCAGCCTAAATAGGGGGGGCCTGAACACCGGGGAGCTGTTTTTT.

This chain uses TRBV7-2 with TRBJ1-2, with D possibly being TRBD1 (6 bases). Germline CDR1 reads SGHTA; CDR2 reads FQGNSA. Trimming cost V 5 bases and J 2 bases, with 18 bases left between them. There are 16 residues in the CDR3. CDR3 in amino acids: CASSLGRGANNYGYTF. The CDR3 nucleotides are TGTGCCAGCAGCCTAGGACGGGGGGCTAACAACTATGGCTACACCTTC.

In this sample, this clonotype turned up a few times. The CDR3 DNA sequence: TGTGCCAGCAGCTTAGGACCCGGGACAGGGAACGAGCAGTACTTC. It yields the protein CASSLGPGTGNEQYF. V is TRBV7-2 and J is TRBJ2-7; the match to TRBD1 covers 9 bases. CDR1 is SGHTA and CDR2 is FQGNSA in the germline V gene. This CDR3 has 15 amino acids. The ends lost 1 base at V and 5 bases at J; junction bases unmatched: 6.

Within the sample, this clonotype is medium-sized. This chain connects TRBV7-2 to TRBJ2-1; TRBD2 aligns across 12 bases. The CDR3 contains 16 residues. Germline trimming cut 5 bases from V and 4 bases from J; bases unmatched to any gene: 6. Per germline, CDR1 SGHTA and CDR2 FQGNSA. As DNA, the CDR3 is TGTGCCAGCAGCCTGGGACTAGCGGGCGTGTACAATGAGCAGTTCTTC. Protein product: CASSLGLAGVYNEQFF.

The V and J genes are TRBV11-2 and TRBJ1-1; maybe TRBD1 (5 bases). In germline, CDR1 is SGHAT, CDR2 FQNNGV. V gave up 6 bases and J gave up 5 bases, with 19 bases separating them. This CDR3 contains 15 residues. The CDR3 DNA reads TGTGCCAGCAGGTTCCCTTCCGGGGCTGGAACTGAAGCTTTCTTT. The encoded protein is CASRFPSGAGTEAFF.

At least ten counts were recorded for this clonotype. V is TRBV12-3 or TRBV12-4 and J is TRBJ1-3; TRBD1 agrees at 7 bases. With 7 bases clipped from V and 2 bases from J, the junction kept 5 bases outside the gene matches. The CDR3 is 14 residues long. Here the CDR3 reads CASNLGQPGNTIYF. CDR3 coding DNA: TGTGCCAGCAACCTGGGACAGCCTGGAAACACCATATATTTT.

The chain employs TRBV20-1 and TRBJ2-2; weak D call: TRBD1 (6 bases). The V gene lost 6 bases and the J gene lost 1 base, with 12 bases spanning the gap. Looked up from germline, CDR1 is DFQATT and CDR2 is SNEGSKA (reference sequence). CDR3 length equals 14 residues. In DNA, the CDR3 is TGCAGTGCCCTAGGACAGAGGAACACCGGGGAGCTGTTTTTT. Translation: CSALGQRNTGELFF.

This clonotype was picked up many times. The rearrangement links TRBV4-3 to TRBJ1-4; tentatively, D is TRBD1 (5 bases). The CDR3 loop spans 15 amino acids. Looked up from germline, CDR1 is LGHNA and CDR2 is YSLEER. The V end lost 0 bases, the J end lost 5 bases, and 10 bases lay between the germline ends. Here the CDR3 DNA reads TGCGCCAGCAGCCAAGATCAGGGCAGCAATGAAAAACTGTTTTTT. It encodes CASSQDQGSNEKLFF.

This clonotype has at least ten counts. The chain combines TRBV28 with TRBJ1-1; no reliable D call. Germline V gives CDR1 MDHEN, CDR2 SYDVKM. Trimming shortened V by 4 bases and J by 1 base, and 10 bases separated the two germline ends. The CDR3 loop spans 14 amino acids. The CDR3 DNA is TGTGCCAGCAGTTCAGCGCTTCCGAACACTGAAGCTTTCTTT. It specifies CASSSALPNTEAFF.

With respect to this clonotype: A read error may account for a junction end that differs from germline. V gene TRBV18 combines with J gene TRBJ1-4, with unresolved D. The CDR3 loop spans 14 amino acids. Germline loops: CDR1 KGHSH, CDR2 LQKENI. CDR3 region: CGSSPDISNEKLFF. The CDR3 DNA follows: TGTGGCAGCTCACCCGACATAAGTAATGAAAAACTGTTTTTT.

The rearrangement joins TRBV5-1 to TRBJ2-2; either TRBD1 or TRBD2 may supply D (6 bases each). Germline lookup yields CDR1 SGHRS and CDR2 YFSETQ. The CDR3 is made up of 17 amino acids. V lost 5 bases, J lost 2 bases, and 19 bases lay in between. CDR3 DNA: TGCGCCAGCAGATGGCGAGGGGGGAGCGGCAACACCGGGGAGCTGTTTTTT. Amino acids: CASRWRGGSGNTGELFF.

This clonotype has just a few counts. CDR3 nucleotide sequence: TGTGCCAGCAGCCGGGACAGGTTAAGTGAGCAGTTCTTC. Protein: CASSRDRLSEQFF. V usage is TRBV12-3 or TRBV12-4 and J usage is TRBJ2-1; 8 bases align to TRBD1. V lost 6 bases and J lost 9; bases outside the gene matches: 7. The CDR3 totals 13 residues.